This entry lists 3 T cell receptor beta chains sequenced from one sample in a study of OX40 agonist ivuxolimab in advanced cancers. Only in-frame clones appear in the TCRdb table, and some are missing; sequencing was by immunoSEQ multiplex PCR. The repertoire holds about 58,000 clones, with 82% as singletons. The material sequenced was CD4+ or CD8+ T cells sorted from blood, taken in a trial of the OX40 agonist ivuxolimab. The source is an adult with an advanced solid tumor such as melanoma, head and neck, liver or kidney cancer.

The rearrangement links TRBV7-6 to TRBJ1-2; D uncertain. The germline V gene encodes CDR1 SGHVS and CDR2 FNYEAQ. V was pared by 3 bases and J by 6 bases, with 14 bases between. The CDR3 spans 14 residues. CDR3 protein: CASSFGSGFDGYTF. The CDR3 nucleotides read TGTGCCAGCAGCTTTGGATCGGGATTCGATGGCTACACCTTC.

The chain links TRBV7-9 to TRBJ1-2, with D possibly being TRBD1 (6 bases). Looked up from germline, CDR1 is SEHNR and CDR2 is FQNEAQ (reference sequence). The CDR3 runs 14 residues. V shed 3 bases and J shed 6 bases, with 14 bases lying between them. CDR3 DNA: TGTGCCAGCAGCTTTCGGACAGCCCCCAATGGCTACACCTTC. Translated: CASSFRTAPNGYTF.

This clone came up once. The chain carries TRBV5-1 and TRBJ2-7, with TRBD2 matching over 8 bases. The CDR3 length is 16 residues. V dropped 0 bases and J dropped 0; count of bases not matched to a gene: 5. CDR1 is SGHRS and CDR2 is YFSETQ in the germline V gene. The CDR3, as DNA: TGCGCCAGCAGCTTGGGACTAGCGTCTAGCTCCTACGAGCAGTACTTC. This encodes CASSLGLASSSYEQYF.